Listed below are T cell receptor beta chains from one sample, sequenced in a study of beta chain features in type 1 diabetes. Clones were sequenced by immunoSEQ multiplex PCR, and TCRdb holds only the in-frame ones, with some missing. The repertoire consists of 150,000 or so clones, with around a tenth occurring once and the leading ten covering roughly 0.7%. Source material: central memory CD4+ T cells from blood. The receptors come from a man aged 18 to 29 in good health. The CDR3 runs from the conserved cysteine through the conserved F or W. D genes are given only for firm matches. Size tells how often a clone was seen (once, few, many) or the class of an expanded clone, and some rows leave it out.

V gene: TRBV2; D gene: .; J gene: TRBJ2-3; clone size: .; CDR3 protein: CASSSAIGDTQYF; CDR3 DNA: TGTGCCAGCAGTTCAGCGATCGGAGATACGCAGTATTTT
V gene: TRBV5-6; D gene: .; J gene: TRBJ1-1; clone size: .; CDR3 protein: CASSLTGEGTEAFF; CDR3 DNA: TGTGCCAGCAGCTTGACCGGGGAGGGTACTGAAGCTTTCTTT
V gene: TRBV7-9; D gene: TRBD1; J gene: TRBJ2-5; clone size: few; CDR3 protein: CASSLVRQGEYQETQYF; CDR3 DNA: TGTGCCAGCAGCTTAGTCAGACAGGGGGAATACCAAGAGACCCAGTACTTC
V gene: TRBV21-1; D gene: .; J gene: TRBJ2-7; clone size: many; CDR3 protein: CASGGGAYEQYF; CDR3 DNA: TGTGCCAGCGGCGGGGGGGCCTACGAGCAGTACTTC
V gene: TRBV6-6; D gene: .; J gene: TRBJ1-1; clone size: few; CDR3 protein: CASRESRATTEAFF; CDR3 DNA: TGTGCCAGCAGAGAATCCAGGGCGACAACTGAAGCTTTCTTT
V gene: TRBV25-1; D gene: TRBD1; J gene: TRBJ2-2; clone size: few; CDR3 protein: CASRQGGTGELFF; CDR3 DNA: TGTGCCAGCAGACAGGGGGGTACCGGGGAGCTGTTTTTT
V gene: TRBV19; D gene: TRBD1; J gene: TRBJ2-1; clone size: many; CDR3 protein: CASSDRGGDEQFF; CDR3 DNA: TGTGCCAGTAGTGACAGGGGAGGCGATGAGCAGTTCTTC
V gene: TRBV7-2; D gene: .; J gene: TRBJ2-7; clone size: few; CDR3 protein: CASSLAWTDHEQYF; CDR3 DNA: TGTGCCAGCAGCTTAGCCTGGACAGACCACGAGCAGTACTTC
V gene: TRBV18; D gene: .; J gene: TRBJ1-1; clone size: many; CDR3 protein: CASSPPAGGKTEAFF; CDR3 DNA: TGTGCCAGCTCACCACCGGCGGGGGGCAAAACTGAAGCTTTCTTT
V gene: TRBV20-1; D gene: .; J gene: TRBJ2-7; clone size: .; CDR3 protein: CSASGHNEQYF; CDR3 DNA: TGCAGTGCCAGCGGCCATAACGAGCAGTACTTC
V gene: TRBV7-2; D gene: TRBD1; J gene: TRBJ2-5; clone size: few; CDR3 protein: CASSGQGLETQYF; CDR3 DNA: TGTGCCAGCAGCGGACAGGGTCTAGAGACCCAGTACTTC
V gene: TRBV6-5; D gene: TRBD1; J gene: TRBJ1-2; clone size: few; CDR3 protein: CASSSLQGKYGYTF; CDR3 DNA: TGTGCCAGCAGTTCTCTACAGGGGAAATATGGCTACACCTTC
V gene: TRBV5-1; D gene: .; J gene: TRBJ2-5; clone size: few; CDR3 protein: CASSEQGRETQYF; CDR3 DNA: TGCGCCAGCAGCGAACAGGGTCGGGAGACCCAGTACTTC
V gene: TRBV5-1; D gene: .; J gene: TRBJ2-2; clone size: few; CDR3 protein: CASSWAGNTGELFF; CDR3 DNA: TGCGCCAGCAGCTGGGCAGGGAACACCGGGGAGCTGTTTTTT
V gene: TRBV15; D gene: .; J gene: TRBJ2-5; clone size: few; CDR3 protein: CATSNRVWAMYQETQYF; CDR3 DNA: TGTGCCACCAGCAACCGAGTTTGGGCCATGTACCAAGAGACCCAGTACTTC
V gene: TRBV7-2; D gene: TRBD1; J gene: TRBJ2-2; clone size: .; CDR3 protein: CASSPGQGTGELFF; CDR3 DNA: TGTGCCAGCAGCCCCGGACAGGGCACCGGGGAGCTGTTTTTT
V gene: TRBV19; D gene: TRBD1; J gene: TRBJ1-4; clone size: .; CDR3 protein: CASSMATGGNEKLFF; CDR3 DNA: TGTGCCAGTAGTATGGCCACAGGGGGCAATGAAAAACTGTTTTTT
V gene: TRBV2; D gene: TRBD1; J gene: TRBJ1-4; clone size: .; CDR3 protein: CASSGQDVTGEKLFF; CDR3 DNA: TGTGCCAGCAGCGGACAGGATGTGACGGGTGAAAAACTGTTTTTT
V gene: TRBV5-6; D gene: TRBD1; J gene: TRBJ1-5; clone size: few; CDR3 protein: CASSFLGQGAQPQHF; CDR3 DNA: TGTGCCAGCAGCTTCCTGGGACAGGGGGCTCAGCCCCAGCATTTT
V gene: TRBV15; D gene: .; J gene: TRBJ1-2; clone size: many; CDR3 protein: CATSRDFQGGYTF; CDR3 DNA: TGTGCCACCAGCAGAGATTTTCAGGGTGGCTACACCTTC
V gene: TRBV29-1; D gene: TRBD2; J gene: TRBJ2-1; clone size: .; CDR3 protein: CSVKRFSTSGDNEQFF; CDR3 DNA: TGCAGCGTTAAGCGTTTTAGTACTAGCGGAGACAATGAGCAGTTCTTC
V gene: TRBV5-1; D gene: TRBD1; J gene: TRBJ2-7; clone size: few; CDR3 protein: CASSATGTGVSYEQYF; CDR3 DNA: TGCGCCAGCAGCGCCACCGGGACAGGGGTCTCCTACGAGCAGTACTTC
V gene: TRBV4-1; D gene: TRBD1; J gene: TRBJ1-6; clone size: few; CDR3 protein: CASSQAGTGNSPLHF; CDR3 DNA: TGCGCCAGCAGCCAGGCCGGGACAGGGAATTCACCCCTCCACTTT
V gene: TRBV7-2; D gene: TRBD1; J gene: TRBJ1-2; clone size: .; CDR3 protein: CASSSGTGNGYTF; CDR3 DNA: TGTGCCAGCAGCTCCGGGACAGGGAATGGCTACACCTTC
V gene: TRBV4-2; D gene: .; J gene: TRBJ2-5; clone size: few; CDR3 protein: CASSQGGNQETQYF; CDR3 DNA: TGTGCCAGCAGCCAAGGAGGGAACCAAGAGACCCAGTACTTC
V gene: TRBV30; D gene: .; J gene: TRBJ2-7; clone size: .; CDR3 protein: CAWSVTDSTKEQYF; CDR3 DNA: TGTGCCTGGAGTGTGACAGACTCTACCAAGGAGCAGTACTTC
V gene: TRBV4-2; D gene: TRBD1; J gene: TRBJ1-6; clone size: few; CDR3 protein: CASSQDQQGNSPLHF; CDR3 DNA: TGTGCCAGCAGCCAAGATCAACAGGGGAATTCACCCCTCCACTTT
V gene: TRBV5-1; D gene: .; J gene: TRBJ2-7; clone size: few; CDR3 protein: CASSLEEGYEQYF; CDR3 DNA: TGCGCCAGCAGCCTGGAGGAGGGCTACGAGCAGTACTTC
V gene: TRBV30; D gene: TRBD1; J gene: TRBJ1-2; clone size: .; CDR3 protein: CAWSARTGDGYTF; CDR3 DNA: TGTGCCTGGAGTGCCCGGACAGGGGATGGCTACACCTTC
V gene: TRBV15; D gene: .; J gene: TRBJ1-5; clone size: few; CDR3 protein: CATSRFTGISNQPQHF; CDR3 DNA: TGTGCCACCAGCAGATTTACAGGGATCAGCAATCAGCCCCAGCATTTT
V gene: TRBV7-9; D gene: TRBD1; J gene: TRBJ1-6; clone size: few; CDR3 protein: CASSSGSGTGHSPLHF; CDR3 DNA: TGTGCCAGCAGCTCAGGTTCCGGGACAGGGCATTCACCCCTCCACTTT
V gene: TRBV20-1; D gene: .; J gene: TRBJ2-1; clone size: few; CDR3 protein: CSARDVVGQFF; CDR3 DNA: TGCAGTGCTAGAGATGTGGTCGGTCAGTTCTTC
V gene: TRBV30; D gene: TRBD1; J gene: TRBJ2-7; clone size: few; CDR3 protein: CAWAGTGNYEQYF; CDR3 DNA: TGTGCCTGGGCCGGGACAGGGAACTACGAGCAGTACTTC
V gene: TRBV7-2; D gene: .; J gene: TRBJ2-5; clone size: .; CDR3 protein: CASSFGLHPQETQYF; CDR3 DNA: TGTGCCAGCAGCTTTGGTTTACATCCCCAAGAGACCCAGTACTTC
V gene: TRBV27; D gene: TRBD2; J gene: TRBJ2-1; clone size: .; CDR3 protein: CASSRLAGRTNNEQFF; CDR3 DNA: TGTGCCAGCAGTCGCCTAGCGGGACGAACAAACAATGAGCAGTTCTTC
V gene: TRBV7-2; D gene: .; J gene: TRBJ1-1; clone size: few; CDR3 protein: CASSLKYSVNTEAFF; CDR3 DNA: TGTGCCAGCAGCTTAAAGTATTCGGTGAACACTGAAGCTTTCTTT
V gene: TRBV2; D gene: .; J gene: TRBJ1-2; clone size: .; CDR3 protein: CASSEPGSNYGYTF; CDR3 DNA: TGTGCCAGCAGTGAGCCAGGGTCTAACTATGGCTACACCTTC
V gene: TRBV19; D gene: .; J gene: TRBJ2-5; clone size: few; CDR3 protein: CASSIGSGAGTQYF; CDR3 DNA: TGTGCCAGTAGTATAGGCTCCGGAGCGGGGACCCAGTACTTC
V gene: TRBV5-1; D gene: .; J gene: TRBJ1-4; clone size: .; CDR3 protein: CASSVNGDEKLFF; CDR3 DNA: TGCGCCAGCAGCGTGAACGGGGATGAAAAACTGTTTTTT
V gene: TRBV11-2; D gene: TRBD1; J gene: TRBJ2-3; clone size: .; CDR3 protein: CASSRDRLTDTQYF; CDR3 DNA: TGTGCCAGCAGTCGGGACAGGTTGACAGATACGCAGTATTTT
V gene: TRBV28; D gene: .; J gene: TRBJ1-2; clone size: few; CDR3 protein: CASSLDGGGYGYTF; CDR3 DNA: TGTGCCAGCAGTTTGGACGGGGGTGGCTATGGCTACACCTTC